Listed below are T cell receptor beta chains from one sample, sequenced in a study of T-cell reconstitution after alpha-beta-depleted transplantation in children. From the PCR reads, TCRdb called clonotypes with MiXCR, one entry per CDR3 protein. The sample lists approximately 32,000 distinct CDR3 sequences; roughly 6.7% were seen once. Source: peripheral blood, taken 60 days after TCRalphabeta/CD19-depleted stem cell transplant. The source of these receptors is a child less than two years old who had a stem cell transplant for acute myeloid leukemia, so the T cells may come from the graft donor. Both conserved end residues are part of each CDR3. Each record gives: CDR3 protein, CDR3 DNA, clone size, J gene, V gene, D gene. D genes are given only for firm matches. A clone size is listed for some rows: how often the clone was seen (once, few, many), or a class if it is expanded.

CDR3 protein: CASSQRAVVEKLFF
CDR3 DNA: TGTGCCAGCAGCCAACGCGCGGTGGTTGAAAAACTGTTTTTT
clone size: many
J gene: TRBJ1-4
V gene: TRBV7-9
D gene: -

CDR3 protein: CSVGRQNEKLFF
CDR3 DNA: TGCAGCGTTGGTCGACAGAATGAAAAACTGTTTTTT
clone size: many
J gene: TRBJ1-4
V gene: TRBV29-1
D gene: -

CDR3 protein: CASSQEGPSGRDEQFF
CDR3 DNA: TGTGCCAGCAGCCAAGAAGGCCCTAGCGGGAGGGATGAGCAGTTCTTC
clone size: many
J gene: TRBJ2-1
V gene: TRBV4-2
D gene: TRBD2

CDR3 protein: CASSFRTGFYEQYF
CDR3 DNA: TGTGCCAGCAGTTTTAGGACAGGGTTTTACGAGCAGTACTTC
clone size: many
J gene: TRBJ2-7
V gene: TRBV28
D gene: TRBD1

CDR3 protein: CSAGNGFSYEQYF
CDR3 DNA: TGCAGCGCCGGTAACGGCTTTTCCTACGAGCAGTACTTC
clone size: -
J gene: TRBJ2-7
V gene: TRBV29-1
D gene: -

CDR3 protein: CASSLAGGGPYEQYF
CDR3 DNA: TGTGCCAGCAGCTTAGCGGGGGGGGGACCCTACGAGCAGTACTTC
clone size: few
J gene: TRBJ2-7
V gene: TRBV7-6
D gene: TRBD2

CDR3 protein: CASSFPSTDTQYF
CDR3 DNA: TGTGCCAGCAGCTTCCCGAGCACAGATACGCAGTATTTT
clone size: many
J gene: TRBJ2-3
V gene: TRBV27
D gene: -

CDR3 protein: CASSAPDGELFF
CDR3 DNA: TGTGCCAGCAGCGCCCCGGACGGGGAGCTGTTTTTT
clone size: many
J gene: TRBJ2-2
V gene: TRBV7-9
D gene: -

CDR3 protein: CAFSLARLARGVFNEQFF
CDR3 DNA: TGTGCCTTCAGTTTAGCGCGATTGGCTAGAGGGGTCTTCAATGAGCAGTTCTTC
clone size: -
J gene: TRBJ2-1
V gene: TRBV12-3/TRBV12-4
D gene: -

CDR3 protein: CASSPRTGRHYEQYF
CDR3 DNA: TGTGCCAGTAGTCCCCGGACGGGTCGACACTACGAGCAGTACTTC
clone size: many
J gene: TRBJ2-7
V gene: TRBV19
D gene: -

CDR3 protein: CASSIVGTGDEQFF
CDR3 DNA: TGTGCCAGTAGTATAGTGGGGACAGGGGATGAGCAGTTCTTC
clone size: many
J gene: TRBJ2-1
V gene: TRBV19
D gene: TRBD1

CDR3 protein: CATSDFGDGSPDTQYF
CDR3 DNA: TGTGCCACCAGTGATTTTGGGGACGGCTCCCCGGATACGCAGTATTTT
clone size: many
J gene: TRBJ2-3
V gene: TRBV24-1
D gene: -

CDR3 protein: CASSFRPSLTGTQYF
CDR3 DNA: TGCGCCAGCAGCTTCCGGCCCTCCTTGACGGGGACCCAGTACTTC
clone size: many
J gene: TRBJ2-5
V gene: TRBV5-1
D gene: -

CDR3 protein: CASSDAGGSTDTQYF
CDR3 DNA: TGTGCCAGCAGTGACGCAGGGGGCTCCACAGATACGCAGTATTTT
clone size: many
J gene: TRBJ2-3
V gene: TRBV6-1
D gene: TRBD1

CDR3 protein: CPLRGSNSPLHF
CDR3 DNA: TGTCCCTTGAGGGGGTCTAATTCACCCCTCCACTTT
clone size: many
J gene: TRBJ1-6
V gene: TRBV5-6
D gene: -

CDR3 protein: CASSSSGQGAGEQYF
CDR3 DNA: TGTGCCAGCAGCTCATCGGGACAGGGGGCCGGCGAGCAGTACTTC
clone size: many
J gene: TRBJ2-7
V gene: TRBV7-9
D gene: TRBD1

CDR3 protein: CASRPGTSGYNEQFF
CDR3 DNA: TGTGCCAGCAGGCCCGGGACTAGCGGGTACAATGAGCAGTTCTTC
clone size: many
J gene: TRBJ2-1
V gene: TRBV7-2
D gene: TRBD2

CDR3 protein: CASSWWGLGEKLFF
CDR3 DNA: TGTGCCAGCAGCTGGTGGGGGTTGGGTGAAAAACTGTTTTTT
clone size: many
J gene: TRBJ1-4
V gene: TRBV5-6
D gene: -

CDR3 protein: CSVIPGGKSDTQYF
CDR3 DNA: TGCAGCGTGATCCCAGGGGGTAAATCAGATACGCAGTATTTT
clone size: many
J gene: TRBJ2-3
V gene: TRBV29-1
D gene: TRBD1

CDR3 protein: CASSLSSGGTDTQYF
CDR3 DNA: TGTGCCAGCAGCTTGTCTAGCGGGGGCACAGATACGCAGTATTTT
clone size: -
J gene: TRBJ2-3
V gene: TRBV7-9
D gene: TRBD2

CDR3 protein: CASSEGVWETQYF
CDR3 DNA: TGCGCCAGCAGTGAAGGGGTTTGGGAGACCCAGTACTTC
clone size: many
J gene: TRBJ2-5
V gene: TRBV10-1
D gene: -

CDR3 protein: CASRYNEQFF
CDR3 DNA: TGTGCCAGCAGGTACAATGAGCAGTTCTTC
clone size: many
J gene: TRBJ2-1
V gene: TRBV12-3/TRBV12-4
D gene: -

CDR3 protein: CASSPRARTDTQYF
CDR3 DNA: TGTGCCAGCAGTCCGAGGGCCCGCACAGATACGCAGTATTTT
clone size: many
J gene: TRBJ2-3
V gene: TRBV27
D gene: -

CDR3 protein: CASSVDSQETQYF
CDR3 DNA: TGTGCCAGCAGTGTGGACAGTCAAGAGACCCAGTACTTC
clone size: many
J gene: TRBJ2-5
V gene: TRBV28
D gene: -

CDR3 protein: CASSMEGGTEAFF
CDR3 DNA: TGTGCCAGCAGCATGGAGGGAGGGACTGAAGCTTTCTTT
clone size: -
J gene: TRBJ1-1
V gene: TRBV7-9
D gene: -

CDR3 protein: CASSAQGLANEKLFF
CDR3 DNA: TGTGCCAGCAGCGCCCAGGGTCTGGCTAATGAAAAACTGTTTTTT
clone size: many
J gene: TRBJ1-4
V gene: TRBV9
D gene: -

CDR3 protein: CSASRGAYEQYF
CDR3 DNA: TGCAGTGCTTCCCGGGGGGCCTACGAGCAGTACTTC
clone size: many
J gene: TRBJ2-7
V gene: TRBV20-1
D gene: TRBD2

CDR3 protein: CARPPSTNTGELFF
CDR3 DNA: TGTGCCAGACCCCCCAGCACGAACACCGGGGAGCTGTTTTTT
clone size: many
J gene: TRBJ2-2
V gene: TRBV7-9
D gene: -

CDR3 protein: CASSSSGAGRTTGELFF
CDR3 DNA: TGTGCCAGCAGTTCAAGCGGGGCAGGGAGGACGACCGGGGAGCTGTTTTTT
clone size: many
J gene: TRBJ2-2
V gene: TRBV7-4
D gene: TRBD2

CDR3 protein: CASSLTAGRDTGELFF
CDR3 DNA: TGTGCCAGCAGCCTAACAGCGGGGCGCGACACCGGGGAGCTGTTTTTT
clone size: many
J gene: TRBJ2-2
V gene: TRBV7-9
D gene: TRBD2

CDR3 protein: CASSPTAGTANTGELFF
CDR3 DNA: TGTGCCAGCAGCCCCACTGCCGGGACAGCTAACACCGGGGAGCTGTTTTTT
clone size: many
J gene: TRBJ2-2
V gene: TRBV11-2
D gene: TRBD1

CDR3 protein: CASSLETGRNQPQHF
CDR3 DNA: TGTGCCAGCAGCTTGGAGACAGGGCGCAATCAGCCCCAGCATTTT
clone size: medium-sized
J gene: TRBJ1-5
V gene: TRBV7-2
D gene: TRBD1

CDR3 protein: CASSLGQSYEQYF
CDR3 DNA: TGCGCCAGCAGCTTGGGACAGTCCTACGAGCAGTACTTC
clone size: many
J gene: TRBJ2-7
V gene: TRBV5-1
D gene: -

CDR3 protein: CASSLLVGGGCEQYF
CDR3 DNA: TGTGCCAGCAGCCTGTTGGTGGGAGGGGGGTGCGAGCAGTACTTC
clone size: many
J gene: TRBJ2-7
V gene: TRBV4-2
D gene: -

CDR3 protein: CASSLGSPLEQYF
CDR3 DNA: TGTGCCAGCAGCTTAGGGTCCCCCCTCGAGCAGTACTTC
clone size: many
J gene: TRBJ2-7
V gene: TRBV7-9
D gene: -

CDR3 protein: CASSVGVGGGQPQHF
CDR3 DNA: TGTGCCAGCAGCGTGGGGGTAGGGGGCGGCCAGCCCCAGCATTTT
clone size: few
J gene: TRBJ1-5
V gene: TRBV9
D gene: TRBD1

CDR3 protein: CAWSNDEQFF
CDR3 DNA: TGTGCCTGGAGTAATGATGAGCAGTTCTTC
clone size: few
J gene: TRBJ2-1
V gene: TRBV30
D gene: -

CDR3 protein: CAWSSVPSAGQPQHF
CDR3 DNA: TGTGCCTGGTCCAGTGTCCCCTCAGCAGGACAGCCCCAGCATTTT
clone size: -
J gene: TRBJ1-5
V gene: TRBV30
D gene: -

CDR3 protein: CATSDGAVGGELFF
CDR3 DNA: TGTGCCACCAGTGATGGGGCCGTCGGCGGGGAGCTGTTTTTT
clone size: many
J gene: TRBJ2-2
V gene: TRBV24-1
D gene: -

CDR3 protein: CASRLGLAGGSQFF
CDR3 DNA: TGTGCCAGCCGGCTCGGACTAGCGGGGGGTTCGCAGTTCTTC
clone size: many
J gene: TRBJ2-1
V gene: TRBV7-9
D gene: TRBD2

CDR3 protein: CASSFGDRDEKLFF
CDR3 DNA: TGTGCCAGCAGCTTCGGGGACAGGGATGAAAAACTGTTTTTT
clone size: few
J gene: TRBJ1-4
V gene: TRBV5-6
D gene: TRBD1

CDR3 protein: CASSLWAGKGEKLFF
CDR3 DNA: TGTGCCAGCAGTTTATGGGCCGGGAAAGGGGAGAAACTGTTTTTT
clone size: many
J gene: TRBJ1-4
V gene: TRBV28
D gene: -

CDR3 protein: CASSSPGRSNEKLFF
CDR3 DNA: TGTGCCAGCAGTTCCCCCGGGCGGTCTAATGAAAAACTGTTTTTT
clone size: -
J gene: TRBJ1-4
V gene: TRBV6-5
D gene: -

CDR3 protein: CATSATSRLADTQYF
CDR3 DNA: TGTGCCACCAGTGCAACCTCCCGACTAGCGGATACGCAGTATTTT
clone size: many
J gene: TRBJ2-3
V gene: TRBV24-1
D gene: TRBD2

CDR3 protein: CSARDLLGRTEAFF
CDR3 DNA: TGCAGTGCTAGAGATCTTCTGGGGCGGACTGAAGCTTTCTTT
clone size: many
J gene: TRBJ1-1
V gene: TRBV20-1
D gene: -

CDR3 protein: CASSLVPYGGPYLTGELFF
CDR3 DNA: TGTGCCAGCAGCTTAGTCCCTTACGGAGGGCCCTACCTGACCGGGGAGCTGTTTTTT
clone size: many
J gene: TRBJ2-2
V gene: TRBV11-2
D gene: -

CDR3 protein: CASSSPYQETQYF
CDR3 DNA: TGCGCCAGCAGCTCTCCCTACCAAGAGACCCAGTACTTC
clone size: many
J gene: TRBJ2-5
V gene: TRBV5-1
D gene: -

CDR3 protein: CASRLEKAGDEQFF
CDR3 DNA: TGCGCCAGCAGGTTGGAGAAAGCGGGAGATGAGCAGTTCTTC
clone size: many
J gene: TRBJ2-1
V gene: TRBV5-1
D gene: TRBD2

CDR3 protein: CASSGITGTGRHEQYF
CDR3 DNA: TGTGCCAGCAGCGGGATTACCGGGACAGGGAGACACGAGCAGTACTTC
clone size: many
J gene: TRBJ2-7
V gene: TRBV9
D gene: TRBD1

CDR3 protein: CASSAPEGYEQYF
CDR3 DNA: TGTGCCAGCAGTGCCCCCGAAGGGTACGAGCAGTACTTC
clone size: many
J gene: TRBJ2-7
V gene: TRBV25-1
D gene: -

CDR3 protein: CSVLRLAGDHEQYF
CDR3 DNA: TGCAGCGTGCTGAGACTAGCGGGAGACCACGAGCAGTACTTC
clone size: many
J gene: TRBJ2-7
V gene: TRBV29-1
D gene: TRBD2

CDR3 protein: CASSYGTGTVTEAFF
CDR3 DNA: TGTGCCAGCAGCTATGGGACAGGGACGGTGACTGAAGCTTTCTTT
clone size: many
J gene: TRBJ1-1
V gene: TRBV5-6
D gene: TRBD1